This T cell receptor (beta chain) appears in the sequencing data of a study of beta chain features in type 1 diabetes. As to this clone: Its antigen is not known.

All of the isolated RNA was reverse transcribed, so expressed TCRB transcripts were sequenced. Sequencing was performed with immunoSEQ multiplex PCR; in TCRdb, only in-frame clones are kept and a portion is missing. The data show 250,000 to 350,000 clones, roughly an eighth seen once. Trimming left V 6 bases short and J 7 bases short, with 16 bases between. The CDR3 totals 13 residues. Per the germline V gene, CDR1 is MDHEN and CDR2 is SYDVKM. Study-wide results and caveats: There were fewer insertions and more deletions at the VDJ junctions of type 1 diabetes patients. Shortening of TCRB CDR3s, moderate but significant, appeared in all four CD4+ subsets of Type 1 diabetes patients.

Sequences were obtained from naive CD4+ T cells from blood. This receptor was obtained from a man younger than 40 with type 1 diabetes. The chain employs TRBV28 and TRBJ2-7; D is perhaps TRBD2 (5 bases). CDR3 in DNA: TGTGCCAGCAGCCTTCCCGGGCCGGGGGAGCAGTACTTC. Translated: CASSLPGPGEQYF.